Here is one T cell receptor beta chain with its context. This sequence may be a read error, since a much larger clone differs from it by one base. Axillary draining lymph nodes of breast cancer patients supplied the node samples. This CDR3 is 16 amino acids long. Germline CDR1 LGHDT, CDR2 YNNKEL (reference sequence). The record originates from a study of breast tumors, draining lymph nodes, adjacent tissues. TCRdb reprocessed the multiplex PCR reads via MiXCR and lists one record per CDR3 protein. The table lists around 150,000 distinct CDR3 sequences, about 30% of them singletons. The rearrangement links TRBV3-1 to TRBJ2-1; 9 positions match TRBD2. The source of this sequence is a female donor with breast cancer. Some clones in this sample may be carry-over from other donors' samples. The sample comprised axillary lymph node tissue. CDR3 sequence reads: CPSSQSGLARYNEQFF. The CDR3 DNA sequence: TGTCCCAGCAGTCAGTCGGGACTAGCTAGGTACAATGAGCAGTTCTTC.